This T cell receptor (beta chain) was obtained from a study of cytomegalovirus exposure and HLA in healthy donors. Findings of the study overall: Productive rates of about 87% or about 30% were seen for most TCR beta V segments in an earlier analysis. In a later analysis, the majority of CMV-associated beta chains seemingly showed HLA restriction. TCR beta sequences reportedly predicted most subjects' HLA-A and HLA-B alleles accurately.

Both 60 Vbeta primers and 13 Jbeta primers went into the PCR. The repertoire was sequenced with immunoSEQ multiplex PCR; TCRdb's copy has only in-frame clones and lacks some. The data contain approximately 150,000 clones, more than 75% of them seen just once; the ten biggest clones take up 2.5% to 3%. As to this clone: What it binds is not known.

This TCR was sampled from a man aged 25-40 years in good health and CMV-seropositive. The sequenced material came from PBMCs.

CDR3 DNA: TGTGCCAGCAGTTTATCCAGGCTGTCTGGTCCACTCTATGGCTACACCTTC. This sequence encodes CASSLSRLSGPLYGYTF. The chain has TRBV27 and TRBJ1-2; D is uncertain. The V gene lost 0 bases and the J gene lost 4 bases, with 18 bases spanning the gap. The CDR3 totals 17 residues. Germline lookup yields CDR1 MNHEY and CDR2 SMNVEV (reference sequence).